This T cell receptor beta chain was obtained from a study of Ad26.COV2.S vaccination and SARS-CoV-2 variants. Study as a whole: This donor came from the COV1001 trial of Ad26.COV2.S.

Germline CDR1 is ENHRY and CDR2 is SYGVKD. The CDR3 runs to 18 residues. V trimming: 3 bases; J trimming: 4 bases; junction bases outside the gene matches: 12. Treatment meaning: 15 to 20 received Ad26.COV2.S at low or high dose, single or two shots; about 5 received placebo; per-sample allocation not given. Sampling took place 63 days after the first vaccine or placebo injection. Sequencing was performed with immunoSEQ multiplex PCR; in TCRdb, only in-frame clones are kept and a portion is missing. The sample lists 400,000 or so clones; 80% to 90% were seen once. The specimen was peripheral blood, collected in a trial of Ad26.COV2.S vaccine versus placebo. This TCR came from a person aged 18-65 years who received the Ad26.COV2.S COVID-19 vaccine or a placebo. The chain combines TRBV10-3 with TRBJ2-5, with 12 bases lining up with TRBD2. The CDR3: CAISDALAGGQKGETQYF. The CDR3 DNA reads TGTGCCATCAGTGATGCGCTAGCGGGGGGGCAAAAGGGAGAGACCCAGTACTTC.